The sequence of this TCR beta chain was determined in a study of ipilimumab plus nivolumab after autologous stem cell transplantation. Looking at the study overall: Typical patient got roughly 5 ipilimumab doses and under 10 nivolumab doses (median). Myeloma cases were transplant-naive high-risk or relapsed within 3 years post first autologous transplant.

Starting 14 to 28 days after autologous transplant, ipilimumab 1 mg/kg was given. Patients received nivolumab 3 mg/kg at weeks 1, 4, 7, 10, then fortnightly to week 26. A few counts support this clone. Only in-frame clones appear in the TCRdb table, and some are missing; sequencing was by immunoSEQ multiplex PCR. The table includes roughly 45,000 clones, about 88% detected once. The TCR sequence derives from a male donor with multiple myeloma. Sequencing used PBMCs, obtained in a trial of ipilimumab plus nivolumab as post-transplant consolidation.

For the CDR3, the DNA is TGTGCCAGCAGTTCCCAAGGACTAGGTTCCTACGAGCAGTACTTC. Translating it yields CASSSQGLGSYEQYF. The rearrangement links TRBV6-5 to TRBJ2-7, with 7 bases aligning to TRBD2. The CDR3 extends over 15 amino acids. Trimming at V came to 4 bases and at J to 1 base, leaving 7 bases not matched to a gene. Per the germline V gene, CDR1 is MNHEY and CDR2 is SVGAGI.